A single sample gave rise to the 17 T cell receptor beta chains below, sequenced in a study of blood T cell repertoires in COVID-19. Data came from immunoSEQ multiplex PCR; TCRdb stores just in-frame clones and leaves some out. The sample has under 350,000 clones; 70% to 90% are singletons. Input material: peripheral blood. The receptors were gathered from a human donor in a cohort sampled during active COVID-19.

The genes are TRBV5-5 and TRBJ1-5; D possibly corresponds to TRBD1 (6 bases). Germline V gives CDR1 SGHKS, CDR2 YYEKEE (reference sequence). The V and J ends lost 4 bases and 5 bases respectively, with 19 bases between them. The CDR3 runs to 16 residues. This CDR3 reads CASSPLPIGGDQPQHF. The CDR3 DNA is TGTGCCAGCAGCCCACTCCCTATAGGGGGGGATCAGCCCCAGCATTTT.

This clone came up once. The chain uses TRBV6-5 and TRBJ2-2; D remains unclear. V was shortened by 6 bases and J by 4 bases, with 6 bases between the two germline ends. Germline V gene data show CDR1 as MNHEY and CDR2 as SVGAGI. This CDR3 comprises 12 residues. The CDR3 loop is CASRWLTGELFF. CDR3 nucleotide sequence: TGTGCCAGCAGGTGGCTCACCGGGGAGCTGTTTTTT.

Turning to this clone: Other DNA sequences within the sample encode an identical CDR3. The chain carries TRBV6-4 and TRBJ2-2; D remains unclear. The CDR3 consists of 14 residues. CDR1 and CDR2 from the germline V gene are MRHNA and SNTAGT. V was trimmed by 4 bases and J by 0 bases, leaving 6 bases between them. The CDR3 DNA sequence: TGTGCCAGCAGTGCCACAACGAACACCGGGGAGCTGTTTTTT. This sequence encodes CASSATTNTGELFF.

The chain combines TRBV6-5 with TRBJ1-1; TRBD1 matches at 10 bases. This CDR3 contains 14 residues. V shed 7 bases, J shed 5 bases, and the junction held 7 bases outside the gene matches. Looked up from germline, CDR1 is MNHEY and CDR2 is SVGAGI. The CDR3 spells CASKLGQGMTEAFF. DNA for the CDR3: TGTGCCAGCAAATTGGGACAGGGGATGACTGAAGCTTTCTTT.

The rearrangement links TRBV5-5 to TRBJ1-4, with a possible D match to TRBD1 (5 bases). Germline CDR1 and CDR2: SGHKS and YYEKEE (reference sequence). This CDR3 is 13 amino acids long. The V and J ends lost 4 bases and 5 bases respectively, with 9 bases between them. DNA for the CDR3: TGTGCCAGCAGCACCGGACAAAATGAAAAACTGTTTTTT. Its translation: CASSTGQNEKLFF.

The CDR3 is CASSLTGGEAFF. In DNA, the CDR3 is TGTGCCAGCAGTTTGACGGGCGGGGAAGCTTTCTTT. This sequence joins TRBV12-3 or TRBV12-4 and TRBJ1-1; D gene ambiguous. The CDR3 consists of 12 residues. The V end was cut by 3 bases, the J end by 8 bases, with 10 bases between.

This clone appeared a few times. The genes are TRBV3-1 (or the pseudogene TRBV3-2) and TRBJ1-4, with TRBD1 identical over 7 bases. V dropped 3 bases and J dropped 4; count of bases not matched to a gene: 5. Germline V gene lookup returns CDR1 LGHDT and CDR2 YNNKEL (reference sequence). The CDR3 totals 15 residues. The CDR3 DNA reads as TGTGCCAGCAGCCACCGGACAGGATTTAATGAAAAACTGTTTTTT. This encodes CASSHRTGFNEKLFF.

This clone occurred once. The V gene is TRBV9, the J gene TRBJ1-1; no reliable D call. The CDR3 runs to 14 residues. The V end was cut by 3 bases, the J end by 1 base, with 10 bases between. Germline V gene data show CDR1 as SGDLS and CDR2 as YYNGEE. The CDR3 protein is CASSESQRNTEAFF. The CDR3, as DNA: TGTGCCAGCAGCGAGAGCCAGCGGAACACTGAAGCTTTCTTT.

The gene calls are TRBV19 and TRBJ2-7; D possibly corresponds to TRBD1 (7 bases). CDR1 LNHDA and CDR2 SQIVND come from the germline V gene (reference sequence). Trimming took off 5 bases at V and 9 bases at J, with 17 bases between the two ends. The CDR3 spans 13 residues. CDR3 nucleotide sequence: TGTGCCAGTAGTTCCAACAGGGGACTTGGGCAGTACTTC. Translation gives CASSSNRGLGQYF.

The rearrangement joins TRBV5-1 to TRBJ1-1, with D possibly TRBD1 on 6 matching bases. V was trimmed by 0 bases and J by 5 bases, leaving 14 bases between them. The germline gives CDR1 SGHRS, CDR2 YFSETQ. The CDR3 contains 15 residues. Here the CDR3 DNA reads TGCGCCAGCAGCTTGGGGAACCAGGGGAAGACTGAAGCTTTCTTT. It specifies CASSLGNQGKTEAFF.

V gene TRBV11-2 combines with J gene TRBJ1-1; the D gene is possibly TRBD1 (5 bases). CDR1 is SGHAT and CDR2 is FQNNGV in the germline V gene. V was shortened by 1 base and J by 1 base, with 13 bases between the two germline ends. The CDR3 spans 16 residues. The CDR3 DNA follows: TGTGCCAGCAGCTTAGTGCCAGGGTCCGGGAACACTGAAGCTTTCTTT. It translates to CASSLVPGSGNTEAFF.

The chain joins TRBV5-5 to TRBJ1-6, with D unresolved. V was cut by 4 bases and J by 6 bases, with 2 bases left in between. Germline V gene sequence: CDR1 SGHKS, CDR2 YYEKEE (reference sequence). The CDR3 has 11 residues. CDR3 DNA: TGTGCCAGCAGCCGTAATTCACCCCTCCACTTT. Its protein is CASSRNSPLHF.

As DNA, the CDR3 is TGTGCCATCAGTGAGTCCGTGGGAGGGGTGGCCCAGTACTTC. Amino acids: CAISESVGGVAQYF. The V call is TRBV10-3, the J call TRBJ2-5; TRBD2 aligns across 7 bases. The CDR3 is 14 residues long. The V segment lost 0 bases and the J segment 9 bases; nucleotides outside the gene matches: 7. The germline CDR1 and CDR2 sequences are ENHRY and SYGVKD.

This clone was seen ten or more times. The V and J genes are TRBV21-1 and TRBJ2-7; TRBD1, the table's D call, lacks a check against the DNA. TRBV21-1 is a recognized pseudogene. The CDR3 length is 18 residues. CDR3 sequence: CASSDKEDSQQFPYEQYF. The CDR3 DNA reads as TGTGCCAGCAGCGATAAAGAGGACAGTCAACAATTCCCCTACGAGCAGTACTTC.

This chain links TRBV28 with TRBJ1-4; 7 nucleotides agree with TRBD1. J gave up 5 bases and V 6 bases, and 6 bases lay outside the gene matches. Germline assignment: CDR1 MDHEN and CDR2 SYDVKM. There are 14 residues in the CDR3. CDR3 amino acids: CASRLTGLNEKLFF. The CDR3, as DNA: TGTGCCAGCAGACTGACAGGGTTAAATGAAAAACTGTTTTTT.

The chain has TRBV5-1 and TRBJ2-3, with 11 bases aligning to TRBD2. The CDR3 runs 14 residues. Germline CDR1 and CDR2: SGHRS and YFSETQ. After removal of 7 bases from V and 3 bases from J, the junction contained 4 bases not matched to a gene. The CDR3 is CASQTSGVTDTQYF. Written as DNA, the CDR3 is TGCGCCAGCCAGACTAGCGGGGTTACAGATACGCAGTATTTT.

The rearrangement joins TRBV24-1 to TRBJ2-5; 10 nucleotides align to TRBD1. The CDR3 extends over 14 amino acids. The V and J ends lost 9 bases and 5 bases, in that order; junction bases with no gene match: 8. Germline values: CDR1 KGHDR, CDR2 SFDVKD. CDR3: CATATGTGDETQYF. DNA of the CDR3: TGTGCCACCGCAACCGGGACAGGGGATGAGACCCAGTACTTC.